The T cell receptor beta chain described here comes from a study of blood T cell repertoires in COVID-19. Turning to the study itself: Sources were T cells, B-cell-depleted T cells, or PBMCs; the material itself was cDNA or gDNA.

This clone was picked up one time. Measured with immunoSEQ multiplex PCR; TCRdb has only the in-frame clones, and not every one. The sample records some 240,000 clones, approximately 89% being singletons. Trimming removed 7 bases from V and 7 bases from J; junction bases left unmatched: 7. The CDR3 loop spans 14 amino acids. Germline V gene data show CDR1 as SQVTM and CDR2 as ANQGSEA. Participant age was roughly 18 to 95 years, and participants resided in fewer than 30 US areas. Assignments of participants to cohorts depended upon their own reported clinical history. Contact with a PCR-confirmed or clinician-diagnosed COVID-19 case occurred within 2 weeks of entry.

Sequenced input: PBMCs or T cells enriched from blood (not recorded which). This chain uses TRBV29-1 with TRBJ2-1; TRBD2 agrees at 13 bases. This receptor was obtained from a middle-aged woman who had been exposed to COVID-19. The CDR3 DNA follows: TGCAGCGCAGTCACTAGCGGGGGGGCAAATGAGCAGTTCTTC. It specifies CSAVTSGGANEQFF.